The 32 T cell receptor beta chains reported below all come from one sample, sequenced in a study of T-cell memory formation after mild COVID-19. TCRdb independently ran MiXCR on the 5' RACE reads; one entry per CDR3 protein. The sample contains roughly 620,000 distinct CDR3 sequences, approximately 18% of which appear only once. Material for sequencing was PBMCs or a T cell subset sorted from them (not recorded which). These receptors all stem from an adult woman who had mild COVID-19 (a few samples of this study predate the infection). Cell type and time point are not known.

The gene calls are TRBV10-2 and TRBJ1-2; D may be TRBD1 (5 bases). Germline V gives CDR1 WSHSY, CDR2 SAAADI. Trimming pared 6 bases from V and 3 bases from J, leaving 17 bases between. This CDR3 spans 15 amino acids. The CDR3 loop reads CASRGGRPEDYGYTF. CDR3 sequence (DNA): TGCGCCAGCAGGGGGGGTCGGCCAGAGGACTATGGCTACACCTTC.

This clonotype was observed a handful of times. The chain is built from TRBV3-1 and TRBJ2-1; 8 bases fit TRBD2. This CDR3 region has 17 residues. J lost 3 bases, V lost 0 bases, and 7 bases had no gene match. Germline CDR1 is LGHDT and CDR2 is YNNKEL (reference sequence). The CDR3 region is CASSQDLPGGVYNEQFF. The CDR3 DNA sequence: TGTGCCAGCAGCCAAGATCTTCCGGGGGGGGTCTACAATGAGCAGTTCTTC.

V gene TRBV7-9 combines with J gene TRBJ1-2, with D maybe TRBD1 (5 bases). The V end was cut by 1 base, the J end by 7 bases, with 13 bases between. The CDR3 length is 14 residues. In germline, CDR1 is SEHNR, CDR2 FQNEAQ (reference sequence). CDR3 sequence (DNA): TGTGCCAGCAGCTTAGGGTTTGGACAAGGTGGCTACACCTTC. Its protein product is CASSLGFGQGGYTF.

V and J are TRBV12-3 or TRBV12-4 and TRBJ2-1; D gene unclear. V was cut by 3 bases and J by 8 bases, with 17 bases left in between. CDR3 length equals 15 residues. CDR3 bases: TGTGCCAGCAGTTTCCATTCTACCTTACGGGATGAGCAGTTCTTC. Translating gives CASSFHSTLRDEQFF.

The chain uses TRBV6-5 and TRBJ1-1; TRBD1 matches 7 bases. CDR1 and CDR2 from the germline V gene are MNHEY and SVGAGI. The CDR3 length is 15 residues. The V segment lost 5 bases and the J segment 0 bases; nucleotides outside the gene matches: 6. CDR3 region: CASSPVDRMNTEAFF. In nucleotides, the CDR3 is TGTGCCAGCAGTCCCGTGGACAGGATGAACACTGAAGCTTTCTTT.

In its sample, this clonotype was seen a few times. The V gene is TRBV12-3 or TRBV12-4, the J gene TRBJ2-5; TRBD1 matches at 10 bases. The CDR3 is 15 amino acids. J lost 4 bases, V lost 2 bases, and 4 bases had no gene match. CDR3 nucleotide sequence: TGTGCCAGCAGTTTAAGGACAGGGGGAGGAGAGACCCAGTACTTC. Protein product: CASSLRTGGGETQYF.

This clonotype turned up a few times. The chain carries TRBV20-1 and TRBJ2-7; D is uncertain. The V gene's germline CDR1 is DFQATT and CDR2 SNEGSKA (reference sequence). V lost 1 base, J lost 6 bases, and 13 bases lay in between. This CDR3 region has 13 residues. CDR3 residues: CSARGAASGEQYF. The DNA of the CDR3 is TGCAGTGCTAGAGGGGCAGCATCCGGCGAGCAGTACTTC.

This clonotype was counted a few times. V gene TRBV5-1 combines with J gene TRBJ2-5; 9 nucleotides agree with TRBD2. Germline V gene sequence: CDR1 SGHRS, CDR2 YFSETQ. Trimming at V came to 0 bases and at J to 4 bases, leaving 10 bases not matched to a gene. CDR3 length equals 17 residues. The CDR3 spells CASSLGFRGAGGETQYF. In DNA form, the CDR3 reads TGCGCCAGCAGCTTGGGGTTCCGCGGAGCGGGGGGAGAGACCCAGTACTTC.

CDR3 coding DNA: TGTGCCAGCAGCCCTCGGGTACGGTCGACCCAGTACTTC. Translating gives CASSPRVRSTQYF. This chain uses TRBV7-2 with TRBJ2-5; D uncertain. Trimming removed 5 bases from V and 7 bases from J, with 14 bases in between. CDR3 length: 13 residues. CDR1 and CDR2 (germline): SGHTA, FQGNSA. Complete variable domain (other parts from reference TRBV7-2 and TRBJ2-5): GAGVSQSPSNKVTEKGKDVELRCDPISGHTALYWYRQSLGQGLEFLIYFQGNSAPDKSGLPSDRFSAERTGGSVSTLTIQRTQQEDSAVYLCASSPRVRSTQYFGPGTRLLVL.

This chain uses TRBV12-3 or TRBV12-4 with TRBJ2-2; D might be TRBD1 (6 bases). This CDR3 has 14 residues. V was trimmed by 10 bases and J by 3 bases, leaving 15 bases between them. The CDR3 DNA reads TGTGCCACCCGACAGGTTCGGGACACCGGGGAGCTGTTTTTT. Amino acid sequence: CATRQVRDTGELFF.

The rearrangement links TRBV23-1 to TRBJ2-3; D is unresolved. TRBV23-1 is annotated as an ORF whose role is uncertain. The CDR3 sequence is 10 residues long. The V end was cut by 4 bases, the J end by 7 bases, with 3 bases between. The chain's CDR3 is CASSRYTQYF. CDR3 sequence (DNA): TGCGCCAGCAGTCGTTATACGCAGTATTTT.

The chain has TRBV5-1 and TRBJ2-1; 9 bases are a match to TRBD1. Germline trimming cut 3 bases from V and 5 bases from J; bases unmatched to any gene: 3. The CDR3 is 14 amino acids. The germline V gene has CDR1 SGHRS and CDR2 YFSETQ. CDR3 sequence: CASSSGDRDNEQFF. The CDR3 DNA reads TGCGCCAGCAGCTCTGGGGACAGGGACAATGAGCAGTTCTTC.

This clonotype appeared a few times. This chain uses TRBV11-2 with TRBJ2-2, with unresolved D. CDR3 length: 13 residues. V was pared by 5 bases and J by 1 base, with 5 bases between. Germline V lookup: CDR1 SGHAT, CDR2 FQNNGV. The CDR3 is CASSTMNTGELFF. The CDR3 region has the DNA TGTGCCAGCAGCACAATGAACACCGGGGAGCTGTTTTTT. Filled out from reference TRBV11-2 and TRBJ2-2, the complete variable domain reads EAGVAQSPRYKIIEKRQSVAFWCNPISGHATLYWYQQILGQGPKLLIQFQNNGVVDDSQLPKDRFSAERLKGVDSTLKIQPAKLEDSAVYLCASSTMNTGELFFGEGSRLTVL.

The rearrangement joins TRBV7-8 to TRBJ2-7; D unresolved. Per germline, CDR1 SGHVS and CDR2 FQNEAQ. The V end lost 3 bases, the J end lost 4 bases, and 13 bases lay between the germline ends. This CDR3 spans 14 amino acids. CDR3 loop: CASSFGHNYYEQYF. The DNA for the CDR3 is TGTGCCAGCAGCTTCGGGCACAACTATTACGAGCAGTACTTC. The full variable domain, with the rest looked up from reference TRBV7-8 and TRBJ2-7, is GAGVSQSPRYKVAKRGQDVALRCDPISGHVSLFWYQQALGQGPEFLTYFQNEAQLDKSGLPSDRFFAERPEGSVSTLKIQRTQQEDSAVYLCASSFGHNYYEQYFGPGTRLTVT.

This clonotype was observed a handful of times. The rearrangement links TRBV7-2 to TRBJ2-7, with a weak D call TRBD1 (6 bases). The V end lost 6 bases, the J end lost 0 bases, and 12 bases lay between the germline ends. The CDR3 length is 14 residues. The V gene's germline CDR1 is SGHTA and CDR2 FQGNSA. CDR3 bases: TGTGCCAGCAGACCTGACAGGTACTCCTACGAGCAGTACTTC. It translates to CASRPDRYSYEQYF.

The CDR3 region has the DNA TGTGCCAGCAGCCTCTCCCGGGTTCTGCGAGAGACCCAGTACTTC. Its protein is CASSLSRVLRETQYF. The rearrangement links TRBV7-2 to TRBJ2-5; D remains unclear. Germline CDR1 and CDR2: SGHTA and FQGNSA. The CDR3 contains 15 residues. Trimming stripped 5 bases from V and 4 bases from J, with 17 bases between.

The chain links TRBV4-1 to TRBJ2-3; no firm D call. The length of the CDR3 is 17 residues. The germline V and J ends were trimmed by 4 bases and 5 bases, with 22 bases remaining between them. Germline CDR1 is MGHRA and CDR2 is YSYEKL. CDR3: CASSPLILGVTGDTQYF. CDR3 in DNA: TGCGCCAGCAGCCCGCTGATATTAGGAGTTACGGGAGATACGCAGTATTTT.

This clonotype was observed a few times. The chain links TRBV20-1 to TRBJ2-1; D may match TRBD1 or TRBD2 (5 bases each). Germline CDR1 is DFQATT and CDR2 is SNEGSKA (reference sequence). Trimming left V 6 bases short and J 9 bases short, with 18 bases between. The CDR3 extends over 13 amino acids. CDR3 in amino acids: CSAADPPGREQFF. The CDR3 nucleotides read TGCAGTGCCGCGGACCCTCCGGGGCGTGAGCAGTTCTTC.

The chain has TRBV7-2 and TRBJ2-7, with D uncertain. V lost 5 bases, J lost 6 bases, and 14 bases lay in between. The length of the CDR3 is 13 residues. The germline gives CDR1 SGHTA, CDR2 FQGNSA. CDR3 sequence (DNA): TGTGCCAGCAGCCCCCCTTGGGCCGCCGAGCAGTACTTC. This sequence encodes CASSPPWAAEQYF. Full variable domain (rest looked up from reference TRBV7-2 and TRBJ2-7): GAGVSQSPSNKVTEKGKDVELRCDPISGHTALYWYRQSLGQGLEFLIYFQGNSAPDKSGLPSDRFSAERTGGSVSTLTIQRTQQEDSAVYLCASSPPWAAEQYFGPGTRLTVT.

The chain joins TRBV30 to TRBJ2-7; TRBD1 matches at 7 bases. Germline V lookup: CDR1 GTSNPN, CDR2 SVGIG (reference sequence). The ends lost 4 bases at V and 2 bases at J; junction bases unmatched: 5. The CDR3 is made up of 13 amino acids. The CDR3 sequence: CAWMRDRAYEQYF. The CDR3 nucleotides are TGTGCCTGGATGAGAGACAGGGCCTACGAGCAGTACTTC. Based on the CDR3 plus reference TRBV30 and TRBJ2-7, the full variable domain is SQTIHQWPATLVQPVGSPLSLECTVEGTSNPNLYWYRQAAGRGLQLLFYSVGIGQISSEVPQNLSASRPQDRQFILSSKKLLLSDSGFYLCAWMRDRAYEQYFGPGTRLTVT.

The CDR3 sequence: CASSLTGTATIEPAFF. In nucleotides, the CDR3 is TGCGCCAGCAGCTTGACCGGGACAGCCACCATCGAACCGGCTTTCTTT. The V call is TRBV5-1, the J call TRBJ1-1, with TRBD1 matching over 7 bases. CDR3 length: 16 amino acids. With V trimmed by 1 base and J by 11 bases, 17 bases remained unmatched. CDR1 and CDR2 (germline): SGHRS, YFSETQ.

This chain links TRBV7-2 with TRBJ1-5; D ambiguous. The CDR3 has 15 residues. V was pared by 8 bases and J by 0 bases, with 14 bases between. Germline CDR1 and CDR2: SGHTA and FQGNSA. This CDR3 reads CASGPSVHSNQPQHF. Here the CDR3 DNA reads TGTGCCAGCGGACCCTCGGTACATAGCAATCAGCCCCAGCATTTT.

This chain links TRBV24-1 with TRBJ2-1; TRBD2 agrees at 15 bases. Germline CDR1 and CDR2: KGHDR and SFDVKD. CDR3 length: 19 amino acids. Germline trimming cut 3 bases from V and 3 bases from J; bases unmatched to any gene: 8. CDR3 nucleotide sequence: TGTGCCACCAGTGATCCCCCGGGACTAGCGGGAGGAGGCTACAATGAGCAGTTCTTC. It yields the protein CATSDPPGLAGGGYNEQFF.

Many counts were recorded for this clonotype. The chain carries TRBV12-3 or TRBV12-4 and TRBJ2-7, with 7 positions matching TRBD1. The CDR3 loop spans 12 amino acids. With 6 bases clipped from V and 3 bases from J, the junction kept 2 bases outside the gene matches. CDR3: CASRGDSYEQYF. CDR3 bases: TGTGCCAGCAGGGGGGACAGCTACGAGCAGTACTTC.

The CDR3 DNA is TGTGCCAGCAGCTTATACAGCAGGAGCTCCTACGAGCAGTACTTC. Translation gives CASSLYSRSSYEQYF. This sequence joins TRBV7-2 and TRBJ2-7; D is unresolved. Deletions cut 2 bases from V and 0 bases from J, with 11 bases between. The germline CDR1 and CDR2 sequences are SGHTA and FQGNSA. CDR3 size: 15 residues.

This clonotype was recorded a few times. This chain connects TRBV5-1 to TRBJ1-2; 9 bases fit TRBD1. Germline V gene lookup returns CDR1 SGHRS and CDR2 YFSETQ. The CDR3 loop spans 19 amino acids. The trim removed 0 bases at V and 7 bases at J, leaving 19 bases unmatched. CDR3 DNA: TGCGCCAGCAGCTTGGAGGGGACCCCAATTGGGACAGGGATGCGTGGCTACACCTTC. Translation gives CASSLEGTPIGTGMRGYTF.

This clonotype was seen repeatedly, ten times or more. The CDR3 region is CASSLSTGANTEAFF. CDR3 bases: TGTGCCAGCAGTCTATCGACAGGGGCGAACACTGAAGCTTTCTTT. The chain recombines TRBV12-3 or TRBV12-4 with TRBJ1-1, with 8 bases matching TRBD1. The J segment lost 1 base and the V segment lost 5 bases, leaving 6 bases of the junction unmatched. The CDR3 length is 15 residues.

This clonotype was recorded a few times. V gene TRBV23-1 combines with J gene TRBJ2-2; D is unclear. TRBV23-1 is sorted into the ORF group, with uncertain function. This CDR3 contains 13 residues. V lost 0 bases, J lost 4 bases, and 3 bases lay in between. In DNA, the CDR3 is TGCGCCAGCAGTCAATCGGTCACCGGGGAGCTGTTTTTT. Translation: CASSQSVTGELFF.

V and J are TRBV7-9 and TRBJ1-1; D ambiguous. Germline-derived CDR1 and CDR2 are SEHNR and FQNEAQ (reference sequence). The ends were cut back, 5 bases at V and 0 bases at J, with 13 bases in the middle. This CDR3 spans 15 amino acids. CDR3 protein: CASSLGLGMNTEAFF. CDR3 in DNA: TGTGCCAGCAGCCTGGGGTTGGGAATGAACACTGAAGCTTTCTTT.

The chain links TRBV5-5 to TRBJ1-4; no firm D call. The CDR3 runs 16 residues. Trimming pared 1 base from V and 4 bases from J, leaving 14 bases between. Germline V gives CDR1 SGHKS, CDR2 YYEKEE (reference sequence). In DNA, the CDR3 is TGTGCCAGCAGCTTGAGGACGTCTAGTCGTAATGAAAAACTGTTTTTT. As protein: CASSLRTSSRNEKLFF.

A few counts support this clonotype. The chain links TRBV20-1 to TRBJ1-4; perhaps TRBD1 as D (5 bases). CDR1 and CDR2 (germline): DFQATT, SNEGSKA (reference sequence). The length of the CDR3 is 15 residues. Trimming cost V 6 bases and J 6 bases, with 20 bases left between them. Written as DNA, the CDR3 is TGCAGTGCCCGACACGGGGCCCGGAATGATGAAAAACTGTTTTTT. Amino acids: CSARHGARNDEKLFF.

This chain joins TRBV12-3 or TRBV12-4 and TRBJ2-5, with 8 bases lining up with TRBD1. This CDR3 has 15 amino acids. J gave up 10 bases and V 5 bases, and 15 bases lay outside the gene matches. CDR3 in DNA: TGTGCCAGCAGTACTCGACAGGGGCGAGCAGGGGGCCAGTACTTC. This encodes CASSTRQGRAGGQYF.